This TCR beta chain was captured by sequencing in a study of OX40 agonist ivuxolimab in advanced cancers. V lost 7 bases to trimming and J lost 4 bases; unmatched junction nucleotides: 17. Germline-derived CDR1 and CDR2 are LNHDA and SQIVND (reference sequence). The CDR3 extends over 19 amino acids. Sequencing used immunoSEQ multiplex PCR; TCRdb keeps in-frame clones, though not all of them. The profile shows 60,000 or so clones, roughly 80% of them singletons. A word on this clone: Its antigen is not identified.

General study findings and limits: There were, on average, more expanded clones in CD8+ T cells than in CD4+.

The sequence came from an adult with an advanced solid tumor such as melanoma, head and neck, liver or kidney cancer. The source material was CD4+ or CD8+ T cells sorted from blood, sampled in a trial of the OX40 agonist ivuxolimab. The chain links TRBV19 to TRBJ2-1; TRBD2 aligns across 12 bases. The CDR3 nucleotides read TGTGCCAGTACCCCCAGGCGGCTAGCGGGAGGGTTAAGGTACAATGAGCAGTTCTTC. Encoded protein: CASTPRRLAGGLRYNEQFF. Based on the CDR3 plus reference TRBV19 and TRBJ2-1, the full variable domain is DGGITQSPKYLFRKEGQNVTLSCEQNLNHDAMYWYRQDPGQGLRLIYYSQIVNDFQKGDIAEGYSVSREKKESFPLTVTSAQKNPTAFYLCASTPRRLAGGLRYNEQFFGPGTRLTVL.